This T cell receptor beta chain was captured in a study of CXCR3-negative and CXCR3-positive naive CD8 T cells (dated by TCRdb to between 2018 and 2021). Regarding the study in general: In total, approximately 150 million TRB reads were obtained, corresponding to roughly 1.5 +/- 0.3 million reads per library. The diversity and physicochemical repertoire analyses included 11 donors pooled from two independent experiments. For the TRBV-TRBJ cluster analysis, the naive subsets came from roughly 5 donors, while the memory cells came from 3 donors. The research as a whole found: Compared with CXCR3-negative naive cells, CXCR3-positive naive cells had TRB CDR3s with higher hydrophobicity (lower Kidera factor 4), lower energy, and higher strength and volume indices. CXCR3 expression partially decreased after cryopreservation, so most assays used freshly isolated PBMCs. Within the same donor, TRBV-TRBJ usage looked similar between naive CXCR3-negative and CXCR3-positive cells, but memory cells had distinct patterns. Because surface CD5, which is linked to self-reactivity in mice, was comparable between the naive subsets, TCR interaction strength was also inferred from TRB CDR3 physicochemical properties. Repertoire diversity was comparably high in both naive subsets but much lower in memory CD8+ T cells.

TCRdb records NextSeq 550 as the sequencer. The Human TCR Profiling Kit (MiLaboratory) was used to prepare UMI-labeled 5' RACE TRB cDNA libraries. cDNA synthesis used the entire amount of extracted RNA, and PCR amplification then used the entire amount of cDNA produced. Libraries were prepared in parallel using an identical number of PCR cycles. Concerning the study's data processing: MIGEC and MiXCR extracted about 53,000 +/- 10,000 unique UMI-labeled TRB cDNA molecules per library, requiring at least two reads per UMI. An average of approximately 40,000 +/- 10,000 functional in-frame TRB CDR3 nucleotide clonotypes without stop codons was found per library. Diversity metrics, including normalized Shannon-Wiener and Chao1, were computed in VDJtools after downsampling to 5000 UMI-labeled TRB molecules per sample. VDJtools computed clonotype-size-weighted physicochemical properties of the central five CDR3 residues: interaction energy, strength, volume and Kidera factor 4. Each entry corresponds to one CDR3 protein sequence from reads that TCRdb reprocessed, and DNA is not given. These V and J calls are TCRdb output, not the study's own analysis. This sample's records show some 130,000 distinct CDR3 sequences. The leading ten clones occupy about 0.3% of the sample.

Reading from cysteine to phenylalanine, the CDR3 counts 18 amino acids. No coding sequence is recorded. From a lookup of the germline V gene, CDR1 and CDR2 are SGHDN and FVKESK. A note on this clonotype: The antigen it recognizes is unknown.

For each CD8+ T cell subset, flow sorting was done in triplicate, and 250,000 to 300,000 cells per subset went directly into RLT lysis buffer. To keep memory contaminants out, a stringent definition of naive CD8+ T cells was applied: CD45RO-CCR7+CD27+CD95-. Peripheral blood mononuclear cells were isolated from buffy coats using standard density gradient centrifugation. A FACSAria III was used to flow-sort naive CD8+ T cells into CXCR3-negative and CXCR3-positive populations. Total RNA was extracted from sorted cells with an RNeasy Mini Kit. The sequenced sample consisted of naive CXCR3- CD8+ T cells from blood. Interpreted using the paper, the cell subset or site label stands for: CD45RO-CCR7+CD27+CD95- naive CD8+ T cells lacking CXCR3 (TNR3-). The rearranged chain carries TRBV14 and TRBJ2-3; there is no DNA to check the TCRdb D call of TRBD2. The receptor comes from a human donor in good health. Some clones in this sample may be carry-over from other donors' samples. CDR3 sequence: CASSRQKSPSGIVDTQYF.